This entry concerns a single T cell receptor (beta chain). This sample was included in a study of blood T cell repertoires in COVID-19. Study details: Specimens from acute and convalescent COVID-19 originated in the United States, Italy and Spain. From T cells, B-cell-depleted T cells, or PBMCs came the material, which was cDNA or gDNA.

Original methodology: Amplifying reference gene primers gave estimates of nucleated cell counts. The protocol was immunoSEQ multiplex PCR, while the TCRdb copy is restricted to in-frame clones and leaves out a portion. That table gives V, J and clone size, and the DNA gave D and trimming. The sample lists roughly 100,000 clones; more than 80% were seen once. The germline V gene encodes CDR1 LNHNV and CDR2 YYDKDF (reference sequence). This CDR3 has 14 residues. Trimming removed 3 bases from V and 6 bases from J; junction bases left unmatched: 4. The chain joins TRBV15 to TRBJ2-1; 8 bases are a match to TRBD1. This sequence was found in a man aged 60-69 years with acute or convalescent COVID-19. The sequencing sample was made of peripheral blood. The CDR3 DNA reads as TGTGCCACCAGCAGGGAAACAGGGGGCAATGAGCAGTTCTTC. It specifies CATSRETGGNEQFF.